This T cell receptor (beta chain) was documented in a study of blood T cell repertoires in COVID-19. Study information: Sites across the United States, Italy and Spain contributed samples from acute and convalescent COVID-19.

The germline gives CDR1 KGHSH, CDR2 LQKENI. J was trimmed by 2 bases and V by 6 bases; bases with no gene match: 9. CDR3 length: 15 amino acids. TCRdb's copy holds only in-frame clones and misses some; the assay was immunoSEQ multiplex PCR. The sample gives 150,000 to 200,000 clones, roughly 84% of which show up once; about 10% is in the top ten. The clonotype comes from a woman older than 75 with active or convalescent COVID-19. The sequenced sample consisted of peripheral blood. The chain recombines TRBV18 with TRBJ2-5; 7 bases agree with TRBD2. The CDR3 bases are TGTGCCAGCTCCCCCGGCCGCGGGGGTCAAGAGACCCAGTACTTC. Its translation is CASSPGRGGQETQYF.